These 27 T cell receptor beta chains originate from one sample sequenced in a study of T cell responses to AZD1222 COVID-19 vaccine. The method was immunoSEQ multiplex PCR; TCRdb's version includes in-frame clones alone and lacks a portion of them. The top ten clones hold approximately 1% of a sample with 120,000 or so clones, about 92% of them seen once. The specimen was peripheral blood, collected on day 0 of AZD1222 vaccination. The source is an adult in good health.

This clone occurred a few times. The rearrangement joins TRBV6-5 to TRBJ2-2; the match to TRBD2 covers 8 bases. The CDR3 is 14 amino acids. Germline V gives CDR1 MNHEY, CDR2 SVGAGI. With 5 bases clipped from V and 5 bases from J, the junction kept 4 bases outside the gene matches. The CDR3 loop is CASSSGRETGELFF. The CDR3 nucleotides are TGTGCCAGCAGTAGCGGGAGAGAAACCGGGGAGCTGTTTTTT.

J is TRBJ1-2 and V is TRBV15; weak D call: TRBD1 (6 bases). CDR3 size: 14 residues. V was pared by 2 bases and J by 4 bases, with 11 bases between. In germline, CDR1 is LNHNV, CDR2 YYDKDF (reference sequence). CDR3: CATSRSRQAYGYTF. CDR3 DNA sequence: TGTGCCACCAGCAGATCACGACAGGCCTATGGCTACACCTTC.

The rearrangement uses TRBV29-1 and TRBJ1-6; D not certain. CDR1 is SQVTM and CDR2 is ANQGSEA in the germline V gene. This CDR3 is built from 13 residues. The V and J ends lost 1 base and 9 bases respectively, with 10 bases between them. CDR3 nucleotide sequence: TGCAGCGTTGAAGTTTACCCCGGTTCACCCCTCCACTTT. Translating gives CSVEVYPGSPLHF.

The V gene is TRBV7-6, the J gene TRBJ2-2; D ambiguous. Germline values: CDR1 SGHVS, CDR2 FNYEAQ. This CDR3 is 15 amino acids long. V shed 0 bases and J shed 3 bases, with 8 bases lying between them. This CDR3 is CASSLALGHTGELFF. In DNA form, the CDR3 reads TGTGCCAGCAGCTTAGCGCTAGGGCACACCGGGGAGCTGTTTTTT.

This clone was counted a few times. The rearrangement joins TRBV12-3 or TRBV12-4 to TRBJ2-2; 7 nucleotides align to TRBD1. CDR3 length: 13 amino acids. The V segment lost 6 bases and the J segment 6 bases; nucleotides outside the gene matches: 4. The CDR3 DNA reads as TGTGCCAGCAGCAAGACAGGGCCCGGGGAGCTGTTTTTT. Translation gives CASSKTGPGELFF.

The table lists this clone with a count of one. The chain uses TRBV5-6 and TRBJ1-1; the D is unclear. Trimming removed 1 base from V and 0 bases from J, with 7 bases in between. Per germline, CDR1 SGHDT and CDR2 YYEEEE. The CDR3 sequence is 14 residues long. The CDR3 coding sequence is TGTGCCAGCAGCTTGACGTCATTGAACACTGAAGCTTTCTTT. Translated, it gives CASSLTSLNTEAFF.

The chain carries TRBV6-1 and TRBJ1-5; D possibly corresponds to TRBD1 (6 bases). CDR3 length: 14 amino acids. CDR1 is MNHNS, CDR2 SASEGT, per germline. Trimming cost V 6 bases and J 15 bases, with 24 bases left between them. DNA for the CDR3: TGTGCCAGCAGCCCCGGTTCAAACAGGGTCCCAGGGCATTTT. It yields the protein CASSPGSNRVPGHF.

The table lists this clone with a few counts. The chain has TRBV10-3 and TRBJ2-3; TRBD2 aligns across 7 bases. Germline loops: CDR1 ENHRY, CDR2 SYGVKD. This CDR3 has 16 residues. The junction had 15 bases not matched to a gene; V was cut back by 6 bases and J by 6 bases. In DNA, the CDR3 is TGTGCCATCAGCGATTACGCAAGCGGGGCCACGGATACGCAGTATTTT. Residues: CAISDYASGATDTQYF.

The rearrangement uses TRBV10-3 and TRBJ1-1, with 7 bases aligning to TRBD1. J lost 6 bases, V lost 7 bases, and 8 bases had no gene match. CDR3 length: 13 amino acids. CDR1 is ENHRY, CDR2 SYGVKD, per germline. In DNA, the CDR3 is TGTGCCATCACAAGACAGGGCTCCTCTGAAGCTTTCTTT. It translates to CAITRQGSSEAFF.

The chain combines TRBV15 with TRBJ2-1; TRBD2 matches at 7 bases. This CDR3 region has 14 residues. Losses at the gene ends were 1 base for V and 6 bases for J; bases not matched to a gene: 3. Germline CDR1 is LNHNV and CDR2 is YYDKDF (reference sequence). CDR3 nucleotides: TGTGCCACCAGCAGAGCCGGGAGGCGCAATGAGCAGTTCTTC. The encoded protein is CATSRAGRRNEQFF.

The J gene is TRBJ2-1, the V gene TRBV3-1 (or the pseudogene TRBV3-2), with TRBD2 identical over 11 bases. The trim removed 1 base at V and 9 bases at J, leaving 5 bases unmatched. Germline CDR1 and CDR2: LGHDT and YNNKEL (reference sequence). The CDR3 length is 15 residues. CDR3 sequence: CASSQVTSGSSEQFF. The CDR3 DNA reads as TGTGCCAGCAGCCAAGTCACTAGCGGGAGTAGTGAGCAGTTCTTC.

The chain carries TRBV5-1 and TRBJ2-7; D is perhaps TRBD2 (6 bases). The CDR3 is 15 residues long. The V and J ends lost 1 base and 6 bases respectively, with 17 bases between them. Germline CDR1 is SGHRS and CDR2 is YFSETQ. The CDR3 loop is CASSLRSQDGGEQYF. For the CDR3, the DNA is TGCGCCAGCAGCTTGAGGTCCCAGGACGGGGGCGAGCAGTACTTC.

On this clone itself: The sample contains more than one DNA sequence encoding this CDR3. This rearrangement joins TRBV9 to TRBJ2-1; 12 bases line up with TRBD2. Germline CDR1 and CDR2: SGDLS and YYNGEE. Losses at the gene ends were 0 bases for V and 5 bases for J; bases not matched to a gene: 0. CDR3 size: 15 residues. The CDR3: CASSVGLAGDNEQFF. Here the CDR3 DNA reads TGTGCCAGCAGCGTAGGACTAGCGGGAGACAATGAGCAGTTCTTC.

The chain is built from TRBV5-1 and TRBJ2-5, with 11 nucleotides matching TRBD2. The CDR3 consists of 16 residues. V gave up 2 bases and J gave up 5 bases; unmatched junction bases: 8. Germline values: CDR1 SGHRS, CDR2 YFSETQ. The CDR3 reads CASSFLTSGSFETQYF. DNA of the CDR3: TGCGCCAGCAGCTTCTTAACTAGCGGGAGTTTCGAGACCCAGTACTTC.

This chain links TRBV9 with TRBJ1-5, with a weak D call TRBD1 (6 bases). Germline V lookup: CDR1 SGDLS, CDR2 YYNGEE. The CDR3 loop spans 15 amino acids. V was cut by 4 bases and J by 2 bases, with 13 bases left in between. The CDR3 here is CASSPRGGGNQPQHF. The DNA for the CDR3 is TGTGCCAGCAGCCCACGAGGGGGTGGCAATCAGCCCCAGCATTTT.

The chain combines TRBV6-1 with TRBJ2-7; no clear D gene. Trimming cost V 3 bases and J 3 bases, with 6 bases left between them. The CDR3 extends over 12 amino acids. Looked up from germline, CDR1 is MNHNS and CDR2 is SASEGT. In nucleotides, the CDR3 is TGTGCCAGCAGTGAGACTTTCTACGAGCAGTACTTC. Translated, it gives CASSETFYEQYF.

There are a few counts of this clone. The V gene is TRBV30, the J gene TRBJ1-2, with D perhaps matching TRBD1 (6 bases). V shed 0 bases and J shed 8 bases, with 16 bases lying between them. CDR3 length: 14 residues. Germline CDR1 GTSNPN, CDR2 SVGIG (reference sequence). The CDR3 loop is CAWSVGGRTWGYTF. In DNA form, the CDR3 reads TGTGCCTGGAGTGTCGGGGGCCGCACTTGGGGCTACACCTTC.

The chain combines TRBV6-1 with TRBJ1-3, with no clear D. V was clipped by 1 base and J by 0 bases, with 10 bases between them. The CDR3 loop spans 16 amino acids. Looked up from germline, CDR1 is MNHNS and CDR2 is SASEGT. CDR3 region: CASSEGVEISGNTIYF. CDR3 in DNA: TGTGCCAGCAGTGAAGGAGTAGAGATCTCTGGAAACACCATATATTTT.

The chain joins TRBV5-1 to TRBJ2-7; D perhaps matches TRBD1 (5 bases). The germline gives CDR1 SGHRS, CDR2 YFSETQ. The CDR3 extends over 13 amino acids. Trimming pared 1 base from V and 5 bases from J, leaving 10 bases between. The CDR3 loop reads CASSLIRGDEQYF. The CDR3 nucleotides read TGCGCCAGCAGCTTGATTAGGGGCGACGAGCAGTACTTC.

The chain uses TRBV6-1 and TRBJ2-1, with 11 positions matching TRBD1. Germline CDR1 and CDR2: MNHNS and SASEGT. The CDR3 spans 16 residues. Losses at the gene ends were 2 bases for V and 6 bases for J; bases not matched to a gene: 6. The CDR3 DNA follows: TGTGCCAGCAGTGAAAGCTTAGGGACAGGGGGCAATGAGCAGTTCTTC. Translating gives CASSESLGTGGNEQFF.

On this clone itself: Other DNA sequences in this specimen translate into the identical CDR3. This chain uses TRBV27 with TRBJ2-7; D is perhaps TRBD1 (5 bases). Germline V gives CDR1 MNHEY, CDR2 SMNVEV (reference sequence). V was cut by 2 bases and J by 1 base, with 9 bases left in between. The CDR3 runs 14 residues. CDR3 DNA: TGTGCCAGCAGTTTACAGGGCGGATCCTACGAGCAGTACTTC. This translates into CASSLQGGSYEQYF.

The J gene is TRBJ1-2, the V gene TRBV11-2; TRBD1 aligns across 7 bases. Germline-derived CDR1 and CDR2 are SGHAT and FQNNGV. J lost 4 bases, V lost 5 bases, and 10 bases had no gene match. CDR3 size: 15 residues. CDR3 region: CASSPLTRDSYGYTF. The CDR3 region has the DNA TGTGCCAGCAGCCCATTAACCCGGGACAGCTATGGCTACACCTTC.

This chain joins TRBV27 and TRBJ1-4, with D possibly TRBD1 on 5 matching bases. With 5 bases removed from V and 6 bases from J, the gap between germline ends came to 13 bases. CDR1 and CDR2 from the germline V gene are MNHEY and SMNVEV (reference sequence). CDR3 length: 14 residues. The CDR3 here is CASSPWGWDEKLFF. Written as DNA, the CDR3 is TGTGCCAGCAGTCCCTGGGGCTGGGATGAAAAACTGTTTTTT.

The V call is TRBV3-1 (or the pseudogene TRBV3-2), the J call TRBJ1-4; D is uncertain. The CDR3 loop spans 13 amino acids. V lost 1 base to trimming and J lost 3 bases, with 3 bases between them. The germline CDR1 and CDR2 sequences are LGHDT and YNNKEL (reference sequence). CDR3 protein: CASSQGANEKLFF. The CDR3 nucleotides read TGTGCCAGCAGCCAAGGTGCTAATGAAAAACTGTTTTTT.

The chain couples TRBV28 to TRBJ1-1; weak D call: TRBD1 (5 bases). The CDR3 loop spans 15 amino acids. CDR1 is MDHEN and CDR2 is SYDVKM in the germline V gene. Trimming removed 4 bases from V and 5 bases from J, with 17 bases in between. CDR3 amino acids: CASSSVNDRRTEAFF. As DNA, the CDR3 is TGTGCCAGCAGTTCCGTTAACGACAGACGGACTGAAGCTTTCTTT.

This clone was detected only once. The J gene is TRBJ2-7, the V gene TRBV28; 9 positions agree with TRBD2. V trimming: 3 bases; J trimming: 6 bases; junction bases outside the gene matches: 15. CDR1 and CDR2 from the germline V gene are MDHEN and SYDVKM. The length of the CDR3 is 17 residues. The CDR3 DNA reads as TGTGCCAGCAGTTTTGGGGGAGCGGGAGGAGCCTTGGGCGAGCAGTACTTC. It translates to CASSFGGAGGALGEQYF. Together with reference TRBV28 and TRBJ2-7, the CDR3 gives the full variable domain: DVKVTQSSRYLVKRTGEKVFLECVQDMDHENMFWYRQDPGLGLRLIYFSYDVKMKEKGDIPEGYSVSREKKERFSLILESASTNQTSMYLCASSFGGAGGALGEQYFGPGTRLTVT.

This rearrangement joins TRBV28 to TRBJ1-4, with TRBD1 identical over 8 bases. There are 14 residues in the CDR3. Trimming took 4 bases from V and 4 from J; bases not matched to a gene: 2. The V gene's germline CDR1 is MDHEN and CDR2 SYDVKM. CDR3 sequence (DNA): TGTGCCAGCAGTTCGACAGGGGTTAATGAAAAACTGTTTTTT. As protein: CASSSTGVNEKLFF. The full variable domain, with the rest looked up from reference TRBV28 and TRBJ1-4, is DVKVTQSSRYLVKRTGEKVFLECVQDMDHENMFWYRQDPGLGLRLIYFSYDVKMKEKGDIPEGYSVSREKKERFSLILESASTNQTSMYLCASSSTGVNEKLFFGSGTQLSVL.